This T cell receptor beta chain was retrieved from a study of long-term antiretroviral therapy in people with HIV. Notes on the study in general: Dominant in the repertoire at all time points were clones expanded before ART.

Concerning this clone: Its antigen is not identified.

This was the immunoSEQ v3.0 assay at survey level. Method: immunoSEQ multiplex PCR; TCRdb's copy keeps in-frame clones and lacks some. The sample has 35,000 to 45,000 clones; 75% to 85% are singletons. The clonotype was recovered from a man aged 25 to 45 with HIV. This sample comprised unsorted PBMCs, obtained 3.4 years after starting antiretroviral therapy.

DNA for the CDR3: TGTGCCAGCAGTTTATTCAGGGGCAGTAAGGTGGGTGGCGAGCAGTACTTC. Translation gives CASSLFRGSKVGGEQYF. The chain carries TRBV28 and TRBJ2-7; possibly TRBD1 for D (6 bases). Per germline, CDR1 MDHEN and CDR2 SYDVKM. This CDR3 comprises 17 residues. V gave up 1 base and J gave up 6 bases, with 22 bases separating them.